A single sample is the source of the 28 T cell receptor beta chains below, sequenced in a study of T cell responses to AZD1222 COVID-19 vaccine. Here immunoSEQ multiplex PCR was the method, and the copy in TCRdb shows in-frame clones only, minus some. Among about 110,000 clones listed, more than 75% were seen once. This specimen was peripheral blood, taken on day 0 of AZD1222 vaccination. Every receptor here comes from an adult in good health.

The V call is TRBV6-6, the J call TRBJ2-3; D is perhaps TRBD2 (6 bases). The CDR3 covers 15 residues. CDR1 is MNHNY and CDR2 is SVGAGI in the germline V gene (reference sequence). The V gene lost 7 bases and the J gene lost 0 bases, with 14 bases spanning the gap. CDR3 DNA sequence: TGTGCCAGCATCAAAACCGGGACTAGCACAGATACGCAGTATTTT. Amino acids: CASIKTGTSTDTQYF.

This chain connects TRBV5-1 to TRBJ1-4; D gene ambiguous. Germline V CDR1 and CDR2: SGHRS, YFSETQ. The CDR3 is 12 residues long. The germline V and J ends were trimmed by 0 bases and 6 bases, with 3 bases remaining between them. Here the CDR3 DNA reads TGCGCCAGCAGCTTGGAGGATGAAAAACTGTTTTTT. It codes for CASSLEDEKLFF.

The chain links TRBV7-9 to TRBJ1-2, with a weak D call TRBD1 (6 bases). The CDR3 covers 14 residues. The V gene lost 3 bases and the J gene lost 7 bases, with 15 bases spanning the gap. The germline CDR1 and CDR2 sequences are SEHNR and FQNEAQ (reference sequence). The CDR3 DNA sequence: TGTGCCAGCAGCTTGGGAACAGGGTGGTTTGGCTACACCTTC. It is translated as CASSLGTGWFGYTF. Supplemented by reference TRBV7-9 and TRBJ1-2, the full variable domain reads DTGVSQNPRHKITKRGQNVTFRCDPISEHNRLYWYRQTLGQGPEFLTYFQNEAQLEKSRLLSDRFSAERPKGSFSTLEIQRTEQGDSAMYLCASSLGTGWFGYTFGSGTRLTVV.

The V gene is TRBV6-6, the J gene TRBJ1-1; D call uncertain. The CDR3 loop spans 15 amino acids. Trimming shortened V by 0 bases and J by 1 base, and 9 bases separated the two germline ends. Looked up from germline, CDR1 is MNHNY and CDR2 is SVGAGI (reference sequence). The CDR3 spells CASSYSGGGNTEAFF. The CDR3 DNA reads TGTGCCAGCAGTTACTCGGGAGGAGGGAACACTGAAGCTTTCTTT.

The chain joins TRBV6-5 to TRBJ2-7; 8 bases are a match to TRBD1. With 7 bases clipped from V and 5 bases from J, the junction kept 1 base outside the gene matches. Germline V gene data show CDR1 as MNHEY and CDR2 as SVGAGI. This CDR3 contains 11 residues. This chain's CDR3 is CASTDRDEQYF. CDR3 sequence (DNA): TGTGCCAGCACGGACAGGGACGAGCAGTACTTC.

This chain uses TRBV7-8 with TRBJ1-1; no clear D gene. This CDR3 spans 17 amino acids. Germline lookup yields CDR1 SGHVS and CDR2 FQNEAQ. V lost 5 bases to trimming and J lost 0 bases, with 19 bases between them. The CDR3 protein is CASSLAGQIIMNTEAFF. As DNA, the CDR3 is TGTGCCAGCAGCCTCGCCGGCCAAATTATCATGAACACTGAAGCTTTCTTT. The variable domain in full, completed from reference TRBV7-8 and TRBJ1-1, reads GAGVSQSPRYKVAKRGQDVALRCDPISGHVSLFWYQQALGQGPEFLTYFQNEAQLDKSGLPSDRFFAERPEGSVSTLKIQRTQQEDSAVYLCASSLAGQIIMNTEAFFGQGTRLTVV.

The chain joins TRBV27 to TRBJ1-3; D gene ambiguous. Deletions cut 4 bases from V and 5 bases from J, with 12 bases between. The CDR3 sequence is 14 residues long. Germline CDR1 and CDR2: MNHEY and SMNVEV (reference sequence). The CDR3 DNA follows: TGTGCCAGCAGTTCTGCCGGGAGCCGAAACACCATATATTTT. Amino acid sequence: CASSSAGSRNTIYF.

This clone was counted once. The chain uses TRBV6-5 and TRBJ2-7; tentatively, D is TRBD1 or TRBD2 (5 bases each). V was cut by 0 bases and J by 3 bases, with 15 bases left in between. The germline gives CDR1 MNHEY, CDR2 SVGAGI. CDR3 length: 16 residues. Here the CDR3 reads CASSYSMERGSYEQYF. CDR3 DNA: TGTGCCAGCAGTTACTCGATGGAGAGGGGCAGCTACGAGCAGTACTTC.

The chain has TRBV6-1 and TRBJ1-2; TRBD1 agrees at 7 bases. CDR3 length: 16 amino acids. Germline lookup yields CDR1 MNHNS and CDR2 SASEGT. V shed 4 bases and J 0 bases; nucleotides not matched to a gene: 8. The CDR3 protein is CASSAGQLASNYGYTF. CDR3 bases: TGTGCCAGCAGTGCGGGACAGCTAGCATCTAACTATGGCTACACCTTC.

J is TRBJ1-6 and V is TRBV6-1; no reliable D call. This CDR3 is built from 15 residues. Trimming took 3 bases from V and 0 from J, leaving 6 bases between them. CDR1 is MNHNS and CDR2 is SASEGT in the germline V gene. CDR3 amino acids: CASSEGSSYNSPLHF. The CDR3 DNA is TGTGCCAGCAGTGAGGGTAGCTCCTATAATTCACCCCTCCACTTT.

The chain carries TRBV4-3 and TRBJ1-2; 9 bases line up with TRBD1. V dropped 2 bases and J dropped 2; count of bases not matched to a gene: 3. The CDR3 is 15 residues long. The germline gives CDR1 LGHNA, CDR2 YSLEER. This chain's CDR3 is CASSQTGTGNYGYTF. The CDR3 bases are TGCGCCAGCAGCCAAACCGGGACAGGGAACTATGGCTACACCTTC.

The CDR3 coding sequence is TGTGCCAGCAGCCAAGACGGGTCAGGAAGAAACACCATATATTTT. This gives the protein CASSQDGSGRNTIYF. The V gene is TRBV3-1 (or the pseudogene TRBV3-2), the J gene TRBJ1-3; D not certain. Trimming removed 0 bases at V and 5 bases at J, with 11 bases between. The CDR3 consists of 15 residues. Germline V gene data show CDR1 as LGHDT and CDR2 as YNNKEL (reference sequence).

This chain joins TRBV13 and TRBJ1-2, with 8 bases fitting TRBD1. Germline V lookup: CDR1 PRHDT, CDR2 FYEKMQ (reference sequence). This CDR3 contains 15 residues. Losses at the gene ends were 5 bases for V and 5 bases for J; bases not matched to a gene: 10. The CDR3 spells CASSPGGQGTYGYTF. The CDR3 DNA reads TGTGCCAGCAGCCCCGGCGGACAGGGAACATATGGCTACACCTTC.

This chain links TRBV28 with TRBJ2-7, with D tentatively TRBD1 (6 bases). This CDR3 region has 14 residues. Between the trimmed V and J ends, which lost 7 bases and 4 bases, there was a span of 17 bases. In germline, CDR1 is MDHEN, CDR2 SYDVKM. The CDR3 nucleotides are TGTGCCAGCACCCGACCTTCACAGGGTTACGAGCAGTACTTC. It codes for CASTRPSQGYEQYF.

This chain connects TRBV6-5 to TRBJ1-2; no reliable D call. Trimming stripped 11 bases from V and 8 bases from J, with 21 bases between. The germline gives CDR1 MNHEY, CDR2 SVGAGI. CDR3 length equals 13 residues. The CDR3 loop is CAVHGSELLGYTF. The CDR3 DNA reads TGTGCCGTCCACGGGTCTGAGCTATTAGGCTACACCTTC.

This clone was picked up one time. The chain links TRBV28 to TRBJ1-6; possible D gene TRBD1, 6 bases. CDR1 and CDR2 (germline): MDHEN, SYDVKM. CDR3 length: 13 residues. The germline V and J ends were trimmed by 9 bases and 9 bases, with 15 bases remaining between them. The CDR3 DNA is TGTGCCAGTGACCGGGACAAAGGTTCACCCCTCCACTTT. It translates to CASDRDKGSPLHF.

The genes are TRBV19 and TRBJ1-1; no definite D call. CDR1 is LNHDA and CDR2 is SQIVND in the germline V gene (reference sequence). Trimming pared 2 bases from V and 3 bases from J, leaving 7 bases between. The CDR3 sequence is 13 residues long. The CDR3 nucleotides are TGTGCCAGTAGTATACACGCTGACACTGAAGCTTTCTTT. Residues: CASSIHADTEAFF.

The chain is built from TRBV5-1 and TRBJ1-2; TRBD1 agrees at 9 bases. The CDR3 contains 15 residues. V gave up 2 bases and J gave up 4 bases; unmatched junction bases: 6. CDR1 and CDR2 from the germline V gene are SGHRS and YFSETQ. CDR3 sequence reads: CASSLQGARSYGYTF. The CDR3 DNA sequence: TGCGCCAGCAGCTTACAGGGGGCGCGGTCCTATGGCTACACCTTC.

The chain carries TRBV5-4 and TRBJ1-2, with TRBD1 identical over 8 bases. Germline V gives CDR1 SGHNT, CDR2 YYREEE (reference sequence). With 0 bases clipped from V and 8 bases from J, the junction kept 15 bases outside the gene matches. CDR3 length equals 17 residues. In DNA form, the CDR3 reads TGTGCCAGCAGCTTGGAGCTCCCAGGCAGGGGGCCCCGGGGCTACACCTTC. Amino acids: CASSLELPGRGPRGYTF.

This rearrangement joins TRBV27 to TRBJ1-2, with D possibly TRBD1 on 5 matching bases. The germline V gene has CDR1 MNHEY and CDR2 SMNVEV (reference sequence). V was trimmed by 4 bases and J by 4 bases, leaving 10 bases between them. The CDR3 covers 13 residues. CDR3 region: CASSWGVGYGYTF. The CDR3 region has the DNA TGTGCCAGCAGTTGGGGGGTGGGCTATGGCTACACCTTC.

The genes are TRBV2 and TRBJ1-5, with no clear D. Germline V gene lookup returns CDR1 SNHLY and CDR2 FYNNEI. The CDR3 contains 15 residues. Between the trimmed V and J ends, which lost 2 bases and 0 bases, there was a span of 8 bases. CDR3 in amino acids: CASSERVYSNQPQHF. Here the CDR3 DNA reads TGTGCCAGCAGTGAACGGGTGTATAGCAATCAGCCCCAGCATTTT.

This clone was picked up a small number of times. The rearrangement joins TRBV5-1 to TRBJ2-7; D ambiguous. This CDR3 is built from 14 residues. V was clipped by 0 bases and J by 6 bases, with 13 bases between them. CDR1 is SGHRS, CDR2 YFSETQ, per germline. CDR3 sequence reads: CASSLDVSSGEQYF. The CDR3 DNA reads as TGCGCCAGCAGCTTGGATGTCTCTTCGGGCGAGCAGTACTTC.

This clone was counted a few times. CDR3: CASSQDSTGGAFTEAFF. The CDR3 coding sequence is TGTGCCAGCAGCCAAGACTCTACAGGGGGCGCGTTCACTGAAGCTTTCTTT. V is TRBV4-2 and J is TRBJ1-1; 9 bases are a match to TRBD1. CDR1 and CDR2 from the germline V gene are LGHNA and YNFKEQ. V lost 0 bases and J lost 4; bases outside the gene matches: 9. This CDR3 is built from 17 residues.

The chain is built from TRBV2 and TRBJ2-1, with a tentative D call TRBD2 (6 bases). Trimming took 0 bases from V and 7 from J, leaving 13 bases between them. The germline V gene encodes CDR1 SNHLY and CDR2 FYNNEI. The CDR3 length is 15 residues. This CDR3 is CASSEAARGRNEQFF. The CDR3 nucleotides read TGTGCCAGCAGTGAAGCAGCTCGGGGGAGAAATGAGCAGTTCTTC.

The rearrangement joins TRBV7-8 to TRBJ2-1; D perhaps matches TRBD1 (6 bases). This CDR3 is 16 amino acids long. Trimming removed 6 bases from V and 2 bases from J, with 17 bases in between. The V gene's germline CDR1 is SGHVS and CDR2 FQNEAQ. This CDR3 reads CASSANWGLTYNEQFF. The CDR3 region has the DNA TGTGCCAGCAGTGCTAATTGGGGGCTGACCTACAATGAGCAGTTCTTC.

This clone was detected only a few times. The chain recombines TRBV9 with TRBJ1-3; D is undetermined. The CDR3 loop spans 14 amino acids. Germline CDR1 reads SGDLS; CDR2 reads YYNGEE. Trimming shortened V by 5 bases and J by 0 bases, and 9 bases separated the two germline ends. The CDR3 protein is CASRSGVSGNTIYF. CDR3 DNA: TGTGCCAGCAGGTCGGGTGTCTCTGGAAACACCATATATTTT.

This rearrangement joins TRBV14 to TRBJ1-2; D gene uncertain. The CDR3 covers 15 residues. CDR1 is SGHDN and CDR2 is FVKESK in the germline V gene. With 3 bases removed from V and 2 bases from J, the gap between germline ends came to 13 bases. In DNA form, the CDR3 reads TGTGCCAGCAGCCATGAACACCGAACCAACTATGGCTACACCTTC. Its translation: CASSHEHRTNYGYTF.

The table lists this clone with a few counts. The chain has TRBV7-2 and TRBJ2-7; 8 bases are shared with TRBD1. Germline CDR1 is SGHTA and CDR2 is FQGNSA. The CDR3 covers 14 residues. The V segment lost 5 bases and the J segment 0 bases; nucleotides outside the gene matches: 3. This CDR3 reads CASSETGASYEQYF. For the CDR3, the DNA is TGTGCCAGCAGCGAGACAGGGGCCTCCTACGAGCAGTACTTC.